Listed here are 27 T cell receptor beta chains from one sample, sequenced in a study of T cells in Graves' hyperthyroidism and ophthalmopathy. From RNA transcripts, TCR beta CDR3 regions were amplified. An initial round of RT-PCR targeting the TCR CDR3 relied on the HTBI primer set. Each CDR3 protein is one row after TCRdb ran MiXCR on the multiplex PCR reads. Of under 400,000 distinct CDR3 sequences listed, approximately 25% are singletons. What was sequenced was blood. Receptors originate from a man in his forties or fifties with Graves' hyperthyroidism.

CDR3 amino acids: CASLWDVGAYNEQFF. The CDR3 DNA reads TGTGCCAGCTTGTGGGATGTCGGGGCCTACAATGAGCAGTTCTTC. V is TRBV2 and J is TRBJ2-1; the D gene is possibly TRBD2 (5 bases). This CDR3 comprises 15 residues. The germline gives CDR1 SNHLY, CDR2 FYNNEI. V was pared by 8 bases and J by 2 bases, with 16 bases between.

The chain recombines TRBV5-1 with TRBJ2-2; D is possibly TRBD2 (6 bases). Between the trimmed V and J ends, which lost 6 bases and 7 bases, there was a span of 19 bases. This CDR3 contains 15 residues. Germline V lookup: CDR1 SGHRS, CDR2 YFSETQ. CDR3 protein: CASTRGGSGNGELFF. CDR3 in DNA: TGCGCCAGCACCCGTGGAGGGTCGGGGAACGGGGAGCTGTTTTTT.

The chain recombines TRBV5-1 with TRBJ2-3, with 7 bases aligning to TRBD1. The CDR3 spans 16 residues. Losses at the gene ends were 0 bases for V and 3 bases for J; bases not matched to a gene: 7. Per the germline V gene, CDR1 is SGHRS and CDR2 is YFSETQ. The CDR3 coding sequence is TGCGCCAGCAGCTTGGTTGCGACAGGGTGGACAGATACGCAGTATTTT. It translates to CASSLVATGWTDTQYF.

The sample holds many counts of this clonotype. The chain employs TRBV27 and TRBJ2-1; 10 bases are a match to TRBD2. Trimming took 2 bases from V and 5 from J; bases not matched to a gene: 9. There are 17 residues in the CDR3. Germline assignment: CDR1 MNHEY and CDR2 SMNVEV (reference sequence). CDR3: CASSLRASGGLNNEQFF. CDR3 DNA: TGTGCCAGCAGTTTAAGGGCTAGCGGGGGCCTTAACAATGAGCAGTTCTTC.

This clonotype was seen repeatedly, ten times or more. The chain links TRBV28 to TRBJ2-7; D not resolved. Germline assignment: CDR1 MDHEN and CDR2 SYDVKM. Trimming removed 5 bases from V and 2 bases from J, with 4 bases in between. This CDR3 spans 11 amino acids. CDR3 DNA: TGTGCCAGCAGTACCGCCTACGAGCAGTACTTC. This codes for CASSTAYEQYF.

The chain employs TRBV6-4 and TRBJ2-3; D is possibly TRBD2 (6 bases). CDR3 size: 15 residues. Germline CDR1 and CDR2: MRHNA and SNTAGT. V dropped 3 bases and J dropped 2 bases, with 12 bases sitting between them. DNA for the CDR3: TGTGCCAGCAGTGAAGCCGGGAGTTTCACAGATACGCAGTATTTT. Amino acids: CASSEAGSFTDTQYF.

The genes are TRBV11-1 and TRBJ2-2; D is perhaps TRBD1 (6 bases). CDR1 SGHAT and CDR2 FQDESV come from the germline V gene (reference sequence). Deletions cut 6 bases from V and 0 bases from J, with 20 bases between. This CDR3 comprises 18 residues. The CDR3 coding sequence is TGTGCCAGCAGTCCTTCCGGGACACTTGTTGCGAACACCGGGGAGCTGTTTTTT. This sequence encodes CASSPSGTLVANTGELFF.

This clonotype was picked up a small number of times. The CDR3 nucleotides read TGTGCCAGCAGTTCCTCGGGCCTTTCCTACGAGCAGTACTTC. Protein sequence: CASSSSGLSYEQYF. The V and J genes are TRBV6-2 or TRBV6-3 and TRBJ2-7; no definite D call. Trimming took off 4 bases at V and 1 base at J, with 11 bases between the two ends. Germline V gene sequence: CDR1 MNHEY, CDR2 SVGEGT. This CDR3 spans 14 amino acids.

There are many counts of this clonotype. The rearrangement uses TRBV27 and TRBJ2-1, with a possible D match to TRBD2 (5 bases). Trimming pared 5 bases from V and 7 bases from J, leaving 15 bases between. Germline CDR1 reads MNHEY; CDR2 reads SMNVEV (reference sequence). The CDR3 runs to 14 residues. CDR3 DNA sequence: TGTGCCAGCAGTCGGGCTTCCCCGGGAAATGAGCAGTTCTTC. Translation gives CASSRASPGNEQFF.

This clonotype was recorded a few times. The chain carries TRBV6-1 and TRBJ2-1; TRBD2 agrees at 11 bases. CDR1 MNHNS and CDR2 SASEGT come from the germline V gene. J lost 7 bases, V lost 3 bases, and 8 bases had no gene match. The CDR3 totals 16 residues. CDR3 nucleotide sequence: TGTGCCAGCAGTGACGTAGCGGGAGGGTTTAAAAATGAGCAGTTCTTC. Its protein product is CASSDVAGGFKNEQFF.

The V gene is TRBV6-5, the J gene TRBJ2-2; D is undetermined. Germline CDR1 is MNHEY and CDR2 is SVGAGI. This CDR3 has 16 residues. Trimming left V 0 bases short and J 2 bases short, with 10 bases between. The CDR3 is CASSYSSLENTGELFF. The DNA for the CDR3 is TGTGCCAGCAGTTACTCCTCCCTGGAAAACACCGGGGAGCTGTTTTTT.

The sample holds many counts of this clonotype. The chain uses TRBV11-2 and TRBJ2-1; 9 nucleotides align to TRBD2. Germline V lookup: CDR1 SGHAT, CDR2 FQNNGV. V lost 3 bases and J lost 7; bases outside the gene matches: 7. The CDR3 length is 15 residues. The CDR3 sequence: CASSFLGGRANEQFF. CDR3 DNA sequence: TGTGCCAGCAGCTTTCTCGGCGGGAGGGCTAATGAGCAGTTCTTC.

This clonotype has a single count. The chain carries TRBV28 and TRBJ2-5, with 7 nucleotides matching TRBD2. Germline-derived CDR1 and CDR2 are MDHEN and SYDVKM. This CDR3 is built from 15 residues. After removal of 6 bases from V and 7 bases from J, the junction contained 14 bases not matched to a gene. This chain's CDR3 is CASRPRGEGSGTQYF. The CDR3 DNA follows: TGTGCCAGCAGGCCAAGAGGGGAGGGGTCTGGGACCCAGTACTTC.

V usage is TRBV13 and J usage is TRBJ2-3, with TRBD2 identical over 9 bases. Germline V gives CDR1 PRHDT, CDR2 FYEKMQ (reference sequence). Trimming removed 4 bases from V and 4 bases from J; junction bases left unmatched: 6. The CDR3 runs to 15 residues. This chain's CDR3 is CASSSRSGSADTQYF. The CDR3 region has the DNA TGTGCCAGCAGCTCCCGTAGCGGGAGCGCAGATACGCAGTATTTT.

The CDR3 bases are TGTGCCAGCAGCATAGAGGGGCTCGGAAACACCATATATTTT. This sequence encodes CASSIEGLGNTIYF. The chain joins TRBV12-3 or TRBV12-4 to TRBJ1-3; maybe TRBD1 (5 bases). Trimming pared 6 bases from V and 4 bases from J, leaving 13 bases between. The CDR3 runs 14 residues.

The V and J genes are TRBV5-1 and TRBJ2-7; tentatively, D is TRBD1 (6 bases). Looked up from germline, CDR1 is SGHRS and CDR2 is YFSETQ. This CDR3 region has 13 residues. Trimming cost V 4 bases and J 2 bases, with 10 bases left between them. CDR3 DNA: TGCGCCAGCAGCCCGGACAGCCCCTACGAGCAGTACTTC. Protein sequence: CASSPDSPYEQYF.

This clonotype appeared a few times. The J gene is TRBJ2-3, the V gene TRBV27, with TRBD2 identical over 11 bases. Looked up from germline, CDR1 is MNHEY and CDR2 is SMNVEV (reference sequence). The CDR3 totals 16 residues. Trimming cost V 10 bases and J 1 base; bases outside gene matches: 10. CDR3: CATSSTLAGGTDTQYF. The CDR3 region has the DNA TGTGCCACCAGCTCCACACTAGCGGGGGGCACAGATACGCAGTATTTT.

At least ten counts were recorded for this clonotype. The V call is TRBV7-9, the J call TRBJ2-7, with D hard to call. Germline V gene sequence: CDR1 SEHNR, CDR2 FQNEAQ (reference sequence). This CDR3 is 14 amino acids long. Trimming removed 1 base from V and 2 bases from J, with 9 bases in between. CDR3 region: CASSLGGFPYEQYF. The CDR3 coding sequence is TGTGCCAGCAGCTTAGGTGGGTTTCCCTACGAGCAGTACTTC.

This sequence joins TRBV29-1 and TRBJ2-1, with 7 positions matching TRBD2. After removal of 6 bases from V and 7 bases from J, the junction contained 9 bases not matched to a gene. This CDR3 is built from 13 residues. The V gene's germline CDR1 is SQVTM and CDR2 ANQGSEA. The CDR3 nucleotides read TGCAGCGTCAACGGACTAGAGGGGAATGAGCAGTTCTTC. It translates to CSVNGLEGNEQFF.

The chain has TRBV11-2 and TRBJ2-6, with unresolved D. Germline CDR1 is SGHAT and CDR2 is FQNNGV. CDR3 length: 16 amino acids. V was shortened by 3 bases and J by 0 bases, with 9 bases between the two germline ends. CDR3: CASSLSVSSGANVLTF. For the CDR3, the DNA is TGTGCCAGCAGCTTGAGCGTTAGCTCTGGGGCCAACGTCCTGACTTTC.

The chain links TRBV9 to TRBJ2-5; D possibly matches TRBD1 or TRBD2 (6 bases each). The CDR3 covers 17 residues. The V and J ends lost 0 bases and 5 bases respectively, with 20 bases between them. Per germline, CDR1 SGDLS and CDR2 YYNGEE. The CDR3 nucleotides are TGTGCCAGCAGCGTAGGATCCGGGGGCAGCTTATCGGAGACCCAGTACTTC. The encoded protein is CASSVGSGGSLSETQYF.

There are many counts of this clonotype. This chain links TRBV2 with TRBJ2-3; TRBD2 matches at 8 bases. Trimming at V came to 9 bases and at J to 7 bases, leaving 12 bases not matched to a gene. The CDR3 covers 14 residues. Germline V gene data show CDR1 as SNHLY and CDR2 as FYNNEI. CDR3 coding DNA: TGTGCCAGGGGGAGAGCGGGAGAGGTGTATACGCAGTATTTT. Translating gives CARGRAGEVYTQYF.

This clonotype has only a few counts. In nucleotides, the CDR3 is TGTGCCAGCAGCGAAATCGTACGGACAGGGGACTACGAGCAGTACTTC. Translating gives CASSEIVRTGDYEQYF. This rearrangement joins TRBV7-9 to TRBJ2-7; TRBD1 agrees at 9 bases. This CDR3 is 16 amino acids long. Germline V gives CDR1 SEHNR, CDR2 FQNEAQ (reference sequence). With 5 bases clipped from V and 3 bases from J, the junction kept 11 bases outside the gene matches.

The rearrangement uses TRBV6-5 and TRBJ2-1; no definite D call. Trimming took off 2 bases at V and 5 bases at J, with 13 bases between the two ends. Germline assignment: CDR1 MNHEY and CDR2 SVGAGI. The CDR3 loop spans 15 amino acids. The CDR3 loop reads CASSYAASRDNEQFF. The CDR3 DNA reads as TGTGCCAGCAGTTACGCAGCTAGTCGGGACAATGAGCAGTTCTTC.

The rearrangement uses TRBV18 and TRBJ2-1; D might be TRBD1 (5 bases). V shed 1 base and J shed 0 bases, with 10 bases lying between them. Germline V CDR1 and CDR2: KGHSH, LQKENI. This CDR3 is 16 amino acids long. CDR3 in DNA: TGTGCCAGCTCACCACGGTCGCAGGGCTCCTACAATGAGCAGTTCTTC. Its translation is CASSPRSQGSYNEQFF.

This clonotype was seen ten or more times. The chain links TRBV11-2 to TRBJ2-1; TRBD2 aligns across 8 bases. Germline V gives CDR1 SGHAT, CDR2 FQNNGV. This CDR3 is 15 amino acids long. With 1 base clipped from V and 6 bases from J, the junction kept 5 bases outside the gene matches. Here the CDR3 reads CASSLAGGPLNEQFF. The DNA of the CDR3 is TGTGCCAGCAGCTTAGCGGGAGGGCCGCTCAATGAGCAGTTCTTC.

In this sample, this clonotype turned up many times. The rearrangement uses TRBV7-8 and TRBJ2-1; 9 nucleotides align to TRBD2. Trimming at V came to 2 bases and at J to 5 bases, leaving 10 bases not matched to a gene. CDR3 length: 17 residues. CDR1 and CDR2 (germline): SGHVS, FQNEAQ. CDR3 DNA sequence: TGTGCCAGCAGCTTATTTTGGCGGGAGGGCCAGGACAATGAGCAGTTCTTC. Translation: CASSLFWREGQDNEQFF.